These 27 T cell receptor beta chains came from one sample sequenced in a study of blood T cell repertoires in COVID-19. This table comes from immunoSEQ multiplex PCR, and its TCRdb copy is limited to in-frame clones, with some not included. This sample has some 180,000 clones, with approximately 80% found just once. Sequences were obtained from PBMCs or T cells enriched from blood (not recorded which). These receptors originate from a man aged 55 to 70 who had been exposed to COVID-19.

This sequence joins TRBV3-1 (or the pseudogene TRBV3-2) and TRBJ1-3, with D unresolved. The V and J ends lost 2 bases and 1 base respectively, with 6 bases between them. Germline CDR1 and CDR2: LGHDT and YNNKEL (reference sequence). The CDR3 extends over 14 amino acids. DNA for the CDR3: TGTGCCAGCAGCCAATCCGGGTCTGGAAACACCATATATTTT. This gives the protein CASSQSGSGNTIYF.

V usage is TRBV3-1 (or the pseudogene TRBV3-2) and J usage is TRBJ1-4; possible D gene TRBD1, 6 bases. Germline-derived CDR1 and CDR2 are LGHDT and YNNKEL (reference sequence). Trimming took 6 bases from V and 3 from J, leaving 11 bases between them. The CDR3 totals 14 residues. For the CDR3, the DNA is TGTGCCAGCAGTCCGACAGGCTCTAATGAAAAACTGTTTTTT. As protein: CASSPTGSNEKLFF.

V gene TRBV19 combines with J gene TRBJ1-2; 7 nucleotides agree with TRBD1. CDR1 LNHDA and CDR2 SQIVND come from the germline V gene (reference sequence). This CDR3 comprises 14 residues. Trimming took 5 bases from V and 6 from J; bases not matched to a gene: 9. DNA of the CDR3: TGTGCCAGTAGTGCCCGACAGGGAGACCATGGCTACACCTTC. As protein: CASSARQGDHGYTF. The variable domain in full, with the rest retrieved from reference TRBV19 and TRBJ1-2, is DGGITQSPKYLFRKEGQNVTLSCEQNLNHDAMYWYRQDPGQGLRLIYYSQIVNDFQKGDIAEGYSVSREKKESFPLTVTSAQKNPTAFYLCASSARQGDHGYTFGSGTRLTVV.

V is TRBV28 and J is TRBJ1-4; no definite D call. The V gene lost 1 base and the J gene lost 11 bases, with 17 bases spanning the gap. Germline CDR1 reads MDHEN; CDR2 reads SYDVKM. There are 15 residues in the CDR3. CDR3 DNA: TGTGCCAGCAGTTTATCGAGGGTAGAAGGAATCAAACTGTTTTTT. This translates into CASSLSRVEGIKLFF.

The chain is built from TRBV30 and TRBJ1-6; a weak D match, TRBD1 (5 bases). The CDR3 spans 14 residues. The germline CDR1 and CDR2 sequences are GTSNPN and SVGIG (reference sequence). Trimming removed 3 bases at V and 10 bases at J, with 16 bases between. As DNA, the CDR3 is TGTGCCTGGAGCTCCCAAGGGGCAGGCTCACCCCTCCACTTT. Translation gives CAWSSQGAGSPLHF.

This rearrangement joins TRBV6-5 to TRBJ1-1; 7 positions match TRBD1. From germline, CDR1 is MNHEY and CDR2 SVGAGI. J gave up 2 bases and V 8 bases, and 5 bases lay outside the gene matches. The CDR3 runs to 13 residues. The CDR3 here is CASEGQSNTEAFF. CDR3 bases: TGTGCCAGCGAGGGACAGAGTAACACTGAAGCTTTCTTT.

V usage is TRBV30 and J usage is TRBJ2-3; no clear D gene. This CDR3 region has 13 residues. In germline, CDR1 is GTSNPN, CDR2 SVGIG (reference sequence). V was trimmed by 1 base and J by 5 bases, leaving 10 bases between them. In nucleotides, the CDR3 is TGTGCCTGGAGTGGGTTGAGAGGAGATACGCAGTATTTT. This translates into CAWSGLRGDTQYF.

The chain recombines TRBV9 with TRBJ2-1; tentative D call: TRBD1 (6 bases). This CDR3 is 16 amino acids long. CDR1 SGDLS and CDR2 YYNGEE come from the germline V gene. V gave up 3 bases and J gave up 11 bases, with 24 bases separating them. CDR3: CASSAGPAGLDRKQFF. The CDR3 nucleotides are TGTGCCAGCAGCGCCGGTCCTGCCGGGCTAGACAGGAAGCAGTTCTTC.

In this sample, this clone turned up a few times. The genes are TRBV9 and TRBJ1-5, with 8 bases aligning to TRBD1. V was pared by 4 bases and J by 4 bases, with 7 bases of the junction left unmatched. The germline CDR1 and CDR2 sequences are SGDLS and YYNGEE. The CDR3 is 15 residues long. This chain's CDR3 is CASSPDTGGNQPQHF. As DNA, the CDR3 is TGTGCCAGCAGCCCCGATACAGGGGGGAATCAGCCCCAGCATTTT.

The chain recombines TRBV6-5 with TRBJ2-1; TRBD2 aligns across 11 bases. Germline V gene data show CDR1 as MNHEY and CDR2 as SVGAGI. This CDR3 contains 14 residues. V trimming: 6 bases; J trimming: 10 bases; junction bases outside the gene matches: 8. The CDR3 here is CASSGLAGPTEQFF. The CDR3, as DNA: TGTGCCAGCAGCGGACTAGCGGGCCCCACGGAGCAGTTCTTC.

The rearrangement links TRBV7-9 to TRBJ2-5, with TRBD2 as a possible D gene (6 bases). Trimming pared 5 bases from V and 10 bases from J, leaving 20 bases between. The CDR3 is made up of 14 amino acids. Germline CDR1 reads SEHNR; CDR2 reads FQNEAQ (reference sequence). CDR3: CASSVGGVAFVQYF. The CDR3 DNA reads TGTGCCAGCAGCGTCGGGGGAGTGGCGTTTGTCCAGTACTTC.

V is TRBV7-9 and J is TRBJ1-4, with 7 nucleotides matching TRBD1. The CDR3 runs to 14 residues. CDR1 is SEHNR, CDR2 FQNEAQ, per germline (reference sequence). The J segment lost 5 bases and the V segment lost 5 bases, leaving 5 bases of the junction unmatched. CDR3 amino acids: CASSADRRNEKLFF. The CDR3 DNA reads as TGTGCCAGCAGCGCGGACAGGAGAAATGAAAAACTGTTTTTT.

V gene TRBV19 combines with J gene TRBJ2-3; 9 bases match TRBD2. CDR3 length: 16 amino acids. Germline values: CDR1 LNHDA, CDR2 SQIVND (reference sequence). The trim removed 4 bases at V and 4 bases at J, leaving 9 bases unmatched. This CDR3 reads CASSTQLAGRSDTQYF. As DNA, the CDR3 is TGTGCCAGTAGTACGCAGCTAGCGGGAAGGTCAGATACGCAGTATTTT.

The chain couples TRBV6-1 to TRBJ2-3; tentatively, D is TRBD1 (5 bases). The V gene's germline CDR1 is MNHNS and CDR2 SASEGT. This CDR3 is built from 17 residues. V was pared by 1 base and J by 3 bases, with 17 bases between. The CDR3 reads CASSEGRWGLGTDTQYF. Here the CDR3 DNA reads TGTGCCAGCAGTGAAGGCCGCTGGGGCTTAGGTACAGATACGCAGTATTTT.

This chain uses TRBV7-2 with TRBJ1-1; D perhaps matches TRBD1 (6 bases). The germline V gene has CDR1 SGHTA and CDR2 FQGNSA. The CDR3 loop spans 15 amino acids. Deletions cut 0 bases from V and 1 base from J, with 9 bases between. CDR3 sequence: CASSLAPTGNTEAFF. The CDR3 DNA is TGTGCCAGCAGCTTAGCCCCGACAGGGAACACTGAAGCTTTCTTT.

This chain connects TRBV9 to TRBJ1-1; 10 bases agree with TRBD1. CDR1 is SGDLS and CDR2 is YYNGEE in the germline V gene. CDR3 size: 16 residues. Losses at the gene ends were 3 bases for V and 5 bases for J; bases not matched to a gene: 10. CDR3 nucleotide sequence: TGTGCCAGCAGCGCCGACCCGACAGGGGGCCAGACTGAAGCTTTCTTT. Its translation: CASSADPTGGQTEAFF.

The rearrangement joins TRBV23-1 to TRBJ2-7; perhaps TRBD2 as D (5 bases). TRBV23-1 qualifies as an ORF whose function is uncertain. CDR3 length equals 15 residues. V lost 9 bases to trimming and J lost 5 bases, with 23 bases between them. The CDR3 sequence is CASSGTRSVWDEQYF. The CDR3 DNA reads TGCGCCAGTTCAGGAACTAGATCCGTGTGGGACGAGCAGTACTTC.

This chain joins TRBV11-3 and TRBJ1-1; D gene unclear. The length of the CDR3 is 14 residues. Trimming left V 3 bases short and J 0 bases short, with 8 bases between. Germline V lookup: CDR1 SGHNT, CDR2 YENEEA. The CDR3 loop is CASSFGLMNTEAFF. The CDR3 DNA reads as TGTGCCAGCAGCTTCGGACTTATGAACACTGAAGCTTTCTTT. Full variable domain (remainder filled in from reference TRBV11-3 and TRBJ1-1): EAGVVQSPRYKIIEKKQPVAFWCNPISGHNTLYWYLQNLGQGPELLIRYENEEAVDDSQLPKDRFSAERLKGVDSTLKIQPAELGDSAVYLCASSFGLMNTEAFFGQGTRLTVV.

The J gene is TRBJ2-1, the V gene TRBV25-1; D is perhaps TRBD2 (7 bases). Trimming removed 3 bases at V and 10 bases at J, with 19 bases between. The CDR3 runs 15 residues. Looked up from germline, CDR1 is MGHDK and CDR2 is SYGVNS. CDR3 coding DNA: TGTGCCAGCAGTGAGTTGGCGGGGGCCCTCGGGGAGCAGTTCTTC. Amino acids: CASSELAGALGEQFF.

V and J are TRBV5-1 and TRBJ2-5, with TRBD2 matching over 13 bases. This CDR3 spans 18 amino acids. The V gene's germline CDR1 is SGHRS and CDR2 YFSETQ. Trimming removed 4 bases from V and 9 bases from J; junction bases left unmatched: 18. CDR3 loop: CASSPGGGTSGTEKAQYF. DNA of the CDR3: TGCGCCAGCAGCCCGGGAGGAGGGACTAGCGGGACAGAGAAGGCCCAGTACTTC. The full variable domain, in which reference TRBV5-1 and TRBJ2-5 provide the parts outside the CDR3, is KAGVTQTPRYLIKTRGQQVTLSCSPISGHRSVSWYQQTPGQGLQFLFEYFSETQRNKGNFPGRFSGRQFSNSRSEMNVSTLELGDSALYLCASSPGGGTSGTEKAQYFGPGTRLLVL.

This chain links TRBV12-5 with TRBJ1-6; TRBD1 aligns across 7 bases. Germline lookup yields CDR1 LGHNT and CDR2 FRNRAP. The length of the CDR3 is 16 residues. V was clipped by 1 base and J by 7 bases; unmatched bases: 7. The DNA for the CDR3 is TGTGCTAGTGGTTTGGGCCTCGGACAGGAAAATTCACCCCTCCACTTT. Protein: CASGLGLGQENSPLHF. Supplemented by reference TRBV12-5 and TRBJ1-6, the full variable domain reads DARVTQTPRHKVTEMGQEVTMRCQPILGHNTVFWYRQTMMQGLELLAYFRNRAPLDDSGMPKDRFSAEMPDATLATLKIQPSEPRDSAVYFCASGLGLGQENSPLHFGNGTRLTVT.

The sample holds one count of this clone. The rearrangement links TRBV6-5 to TRBJ1-2; 8 positions match TRBD1. The J segment lost 7 bases and the V segment lost 6 bases, leaving 10 bases of the junction unmatched. Germline CDR1 is MNHEY and CDR2 is SVGAGI. The length of the CDR3 is 14 residues. The CDR3: CASSRQGAIGGYTF. The CDR3 nucleotides read TGTGCCAGCAGCCGCCAGGGGGCGATTGGTGGCTACACCTTC.

This clone was detected many times. The chain links TRBV15 to TRBJ2-7, with 14 bases that match TRBD2. Losses at the gene ends were 8 bases for V and 7 bases for J; bases not matched to a gene: 7. The CDR3 spans 14 residues. Germline CDR1 is LNHNV and CDR2 is YYDKDF (reference sequence). Written as DNA, the CDR3 is TGTGCCACCGCACCGGGACTAGCGGGAGTTGAGCAGTACTTC. Encoded protein: CATAPGLAGVEQYF.

The CDR3 reads CASSIRGISTYEQYF. The CDR3 nucleotides are TGTGCCAGTAGTATCCGAGGGATCAGCACCTACGAGCAGTACTTC. This rearrangement joins TRBV19 to TRBJ2-7, with a tentative D call TRBD2 (5 bases). The CDR3 sequence is 15 residues long. The ends were cut back, 3 bases at V and 2 bases at J, with 14 bases in the middle. Germline values: CDR1 LNHDA, CDR2 SQIVND (reference sequence).

The rearrangement links TRBV9 to TRBJ1-4; the D is unclear. Germline lookup yields CDR1 SGDLS and CDR2 YYNGEE. This CDR3 is built from 15 residues. V lost 4 bases and J lost 0, with 10 bases in between. The CDR3, as DNA: TGTGCCAGCAGCCCTCACAGCTCAACTAATGAAAAACTGTTTTTT. Translated, it gives CASSPHSSTNEKLFF.

This chain links TRBV29-1 with TRBJ2-2; D is undetermined. Germline V gene lookup returns CDR1 SQVTM and CDR2 ANQGSEA. V lost 5 bases and J lost 0, with 13 bases in between. There are 15 residues in the CDR3. The CDR3: CSVLLSVPNTGELFF. CDR3 DNA: TGCAGCGTTCTCCTTTCTGTCCCGAACACCGGGGAGCTGTTTTTT.

The gene calls are TRBV5-5 and TRBJ1-1, with D possibly being TRBD1 (6 bases). V shed 4 bases and J shed 4 bases, with 17 bases lying between them. Germline-derived CDR1 and CDR2 are SGHKS and YYEKEE (reference sequence). The CDR3 has 15 amino acids. The CDR3 here is CASSGHQGPGTEAFF. CDR3 nucleotide sequence: TGTGCCAGCAGCGGACACCAGGGGCCCGGCACTGAAGCTTTCTTT.